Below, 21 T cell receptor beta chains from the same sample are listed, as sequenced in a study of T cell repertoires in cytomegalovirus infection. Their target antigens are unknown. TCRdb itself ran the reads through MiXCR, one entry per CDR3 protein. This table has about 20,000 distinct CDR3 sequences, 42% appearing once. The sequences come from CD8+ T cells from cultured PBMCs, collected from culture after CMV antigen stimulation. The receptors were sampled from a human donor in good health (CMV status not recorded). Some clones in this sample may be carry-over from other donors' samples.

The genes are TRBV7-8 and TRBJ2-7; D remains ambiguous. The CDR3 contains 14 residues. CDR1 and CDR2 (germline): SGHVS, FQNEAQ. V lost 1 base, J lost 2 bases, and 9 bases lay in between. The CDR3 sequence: CASSLGNQAYEQYF. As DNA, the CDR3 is TGTGCCAGCAGCTTAGGAAATCAGGCCTACGAGCAGTACTTC.

The CDR3 DNA reads as TGTGCCAGCAGTCCCCGACAGGGGAATAATGATGGCTACACCTTC. Translating it yields CASSPRQGNNDGYTF. This chain joins TRBV27 and TRBJ1-2, with TRBD1 identical over 8 bases. Germline assignment: CDR1 MNHEY and CDR2 SMNVEV (reference sequence). The CDR3 extends over 15 amino acids. The V segment lost 5 bases and the J segment 6 bases; nucleotides outside the gene matches: 11.

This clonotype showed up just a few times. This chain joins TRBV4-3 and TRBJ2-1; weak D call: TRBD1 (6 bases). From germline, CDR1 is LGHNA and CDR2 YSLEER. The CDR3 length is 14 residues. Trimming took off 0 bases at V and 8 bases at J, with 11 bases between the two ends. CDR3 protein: CASSQEGRGDEQFF. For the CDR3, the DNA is TGCGCCAGCAGCCAAGAAGGCAGGGGAGATGAGCAGTTCTTC.

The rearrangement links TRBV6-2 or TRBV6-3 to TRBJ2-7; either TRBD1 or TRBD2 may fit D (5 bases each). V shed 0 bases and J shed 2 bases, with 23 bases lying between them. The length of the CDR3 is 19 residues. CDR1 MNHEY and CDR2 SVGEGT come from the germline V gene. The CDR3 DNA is TGTGCCAGCAGTTACTCGAGCTTCATACAACGGGACGTTACCTACGAGCAGTACTTC. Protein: CASSYSSFIQRDVTYEQYF.

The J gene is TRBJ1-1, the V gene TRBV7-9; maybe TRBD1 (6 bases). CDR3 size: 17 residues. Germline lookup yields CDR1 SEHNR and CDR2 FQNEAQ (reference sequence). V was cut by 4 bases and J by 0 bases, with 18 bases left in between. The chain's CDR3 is CASSSRLTGRLNTEAFF. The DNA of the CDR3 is TGTGCCAGCAGCTCCCGATTGACAGGTCGGTTGAACACTGAAGCTTTCTTT. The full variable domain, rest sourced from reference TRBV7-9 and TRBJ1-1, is DTGVSQNPRHKITKRGQNVTFRCDPISEHNRLYWYRQTLGQGPEFLTYFQNEAQLEKSRLLSDRFSAERPKGSFSTLEIQRTEQGDSAMYLCASSSRLTGRLNTEAFFGQGTRLTVV.

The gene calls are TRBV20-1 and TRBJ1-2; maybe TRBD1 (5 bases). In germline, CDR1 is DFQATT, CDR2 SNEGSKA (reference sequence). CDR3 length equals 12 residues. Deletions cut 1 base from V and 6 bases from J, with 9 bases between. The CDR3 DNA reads TGCAGTGCTAGAGGCCAGGGAGATGGCTACACCTTC. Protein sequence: CSARGQGDGYTF.

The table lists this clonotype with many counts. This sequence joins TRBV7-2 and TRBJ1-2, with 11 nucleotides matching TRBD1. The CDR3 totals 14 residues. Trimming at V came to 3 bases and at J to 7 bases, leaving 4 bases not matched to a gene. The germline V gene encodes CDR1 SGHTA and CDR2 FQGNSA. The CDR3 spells CASSFRTGGFGYTF. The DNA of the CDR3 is TGTGCCAGCAGCTTCCGGACAGGGGGCTTTGGCTACACCTTC.

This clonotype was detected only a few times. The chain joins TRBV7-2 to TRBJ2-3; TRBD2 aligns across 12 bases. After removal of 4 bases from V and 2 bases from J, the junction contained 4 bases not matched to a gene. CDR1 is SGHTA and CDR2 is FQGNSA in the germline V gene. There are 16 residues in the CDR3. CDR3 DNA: TGTGCCAGCAGCTCGACTAGCGGGGGACTCACAGATACGCAGTATTTT. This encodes CASSSTSGGLTDTQYF.

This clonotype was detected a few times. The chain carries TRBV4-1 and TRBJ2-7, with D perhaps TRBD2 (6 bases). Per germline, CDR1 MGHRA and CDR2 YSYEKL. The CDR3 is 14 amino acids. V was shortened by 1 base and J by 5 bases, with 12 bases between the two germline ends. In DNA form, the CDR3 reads TGCGCCAGCAGCCAAGCGGGGCCGGGGGACGAGCAGTACTTC. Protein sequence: CASSQAGPGDEQYF.

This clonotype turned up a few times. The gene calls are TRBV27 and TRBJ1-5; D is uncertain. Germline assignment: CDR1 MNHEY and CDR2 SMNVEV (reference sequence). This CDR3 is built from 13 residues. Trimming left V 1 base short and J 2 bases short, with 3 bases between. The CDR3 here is CASSLLGNQPQHF. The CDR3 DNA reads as TGTGCCAGCAGTTTATTAGGCAATCAGCCCCAGCATTTT.

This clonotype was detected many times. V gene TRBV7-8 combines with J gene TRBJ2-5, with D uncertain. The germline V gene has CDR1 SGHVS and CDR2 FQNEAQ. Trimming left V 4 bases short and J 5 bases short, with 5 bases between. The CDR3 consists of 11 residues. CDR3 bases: TGTGCCAGCAGCTCACGGGAGACCCAGTACTTC. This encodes CASSSRETQYF.

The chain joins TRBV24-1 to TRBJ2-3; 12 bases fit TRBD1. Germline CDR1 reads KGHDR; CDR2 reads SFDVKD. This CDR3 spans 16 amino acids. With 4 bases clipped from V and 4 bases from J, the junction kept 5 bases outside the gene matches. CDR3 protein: CATSDLGQGASDTQYF. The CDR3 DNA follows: TGTGCCACCAGTGACCTGGGACAGGGGGCCTCAGATACGCAGTATTTT.

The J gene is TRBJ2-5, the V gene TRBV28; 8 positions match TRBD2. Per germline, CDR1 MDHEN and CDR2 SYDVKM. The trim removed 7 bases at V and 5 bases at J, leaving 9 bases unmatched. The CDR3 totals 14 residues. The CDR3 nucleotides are TGTGCCAGCACCCCAGGCACTAGCGGTGAGACCCAGTACTTC. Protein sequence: CASTPGTSGETQYF.

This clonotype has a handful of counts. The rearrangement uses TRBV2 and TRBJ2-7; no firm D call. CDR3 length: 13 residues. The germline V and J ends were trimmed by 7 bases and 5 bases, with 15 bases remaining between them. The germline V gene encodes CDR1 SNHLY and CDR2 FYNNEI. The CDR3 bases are TGTGCCAGCATCGAGTCGAGCCCCCACGAGCAGTACTTC. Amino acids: CASIESSPHEQYF. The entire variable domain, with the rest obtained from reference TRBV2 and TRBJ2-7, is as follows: EPEVTQTPSHQVTQMGQEVILRCVPISNHLYFYWYRQILGQKVEFLVSFYNNEISEKSEIFDDQFSVERPDGSNFTLKIRSTKLEDSAMYFCASIESSPHEQYFGPGTRLTVT.

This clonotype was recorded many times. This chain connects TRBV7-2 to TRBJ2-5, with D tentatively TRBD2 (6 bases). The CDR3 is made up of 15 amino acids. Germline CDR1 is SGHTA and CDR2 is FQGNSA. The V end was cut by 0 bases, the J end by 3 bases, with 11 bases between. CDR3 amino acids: CASSLAGGREETQYF. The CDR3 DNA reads TGTGCCAGCAGCTTAGCGGGAGGCAGGGAAGAGACCCAGTACTTC.

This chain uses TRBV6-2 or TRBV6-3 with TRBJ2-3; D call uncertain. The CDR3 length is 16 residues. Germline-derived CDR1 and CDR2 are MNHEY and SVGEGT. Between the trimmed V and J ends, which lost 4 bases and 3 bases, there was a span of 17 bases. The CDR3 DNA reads TGTGCCAGCAGTTCCCTGGGAAGGGCTCTGACAGATACGCAGTATTTT. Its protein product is CASSSLGRALTDTQYF.

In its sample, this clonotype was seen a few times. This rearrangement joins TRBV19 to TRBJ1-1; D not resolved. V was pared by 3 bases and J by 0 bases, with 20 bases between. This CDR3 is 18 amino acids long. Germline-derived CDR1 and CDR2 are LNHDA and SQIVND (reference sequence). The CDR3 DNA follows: TGTGCCAGTAGTATCCTCTTGTCCCAAGGAGGTATGAACACTGAAGCTTTCTTT. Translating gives CASSILLSQGGMNTEAFF.

The CDR3 here is CASSAPGSTDTQYF. CDR3 DNA sequence: TGTGCCAGCAGCGCGCCGGGCAGCACAGATACGCAGTATTTT. The chain uses TRBV9 and TRBJ2-3, with D unclear. The germline V and J ends were trimmed by 3 bases and 0 bases, with 8 bases remaining between them. Germline loops: CDR1 SGDLS, CDR2 YYNGEE. This CDR3 comprises 14 residues.

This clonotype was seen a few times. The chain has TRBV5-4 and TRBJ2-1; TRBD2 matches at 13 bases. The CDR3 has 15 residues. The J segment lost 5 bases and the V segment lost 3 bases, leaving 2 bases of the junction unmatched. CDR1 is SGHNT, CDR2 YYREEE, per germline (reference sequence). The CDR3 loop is CASSSGTSGNNEQFF. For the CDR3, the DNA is TGTGCCAGCAGCTCCGGGACTAGCGGGAACAATGAGCAGTTCTTC.

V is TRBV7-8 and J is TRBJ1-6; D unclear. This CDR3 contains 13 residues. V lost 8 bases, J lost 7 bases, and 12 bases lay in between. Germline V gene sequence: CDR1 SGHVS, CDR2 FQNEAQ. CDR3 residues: CASGGIPNSPLHF. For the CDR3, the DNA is TGTGCCAGCGGCGGGATCCCCAATTCACCCCTCCACTTT.

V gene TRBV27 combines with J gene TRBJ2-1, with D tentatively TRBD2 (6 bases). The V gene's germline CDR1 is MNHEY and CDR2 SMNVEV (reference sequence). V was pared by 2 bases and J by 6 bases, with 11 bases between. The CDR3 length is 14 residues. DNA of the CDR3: TGTGCCAGCAGTTTAAGTGGGGGGACCAATGAGCAGTTCTTC. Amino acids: CASSLSGGTNEQFF.